The 12 T cell receptor beta chains listed next were all sequenced from one sample in a study of blood T cells in healthy people across ages. A second PCR, run for about 7 to 11 cycles, used a sample-barcoded 5' primer plus a J-beta primer mix. TCRdb called the 5' RACE reads again in MiXCR, with one record for every CDR3 protein. The table shows about 1 million distinct CDR3 sequences, with around 43% occurring only once. Sequencing was done on a sample of blood. These receptor sequences come from a woman aged 55 to 70 in good health.

About this clonotype itself: This may arise from a read error, as a much more abundant clone is one base away. V and J are TRBV27 and TRBJ1-4, with 7 bases that match TRBD1. This CDR3 is built from 14 residues. The germline V gene has CDR1 MNHEY and CDR2 SMNVEV (reference sequence). The CDR3 DNA reads as TGTGCCAGCAGTCCGGGACAGCCTAATGCAAAACTGTTTTTT. This translates into CASSPGQPNAKLFF.

This chain links TRBV7-9 with TRBJ2-1; D is unresolved. V was clipped by 3 bases and J by 13 bases, with 13 bases between them. The CDR3 sequence is 12 residues long. Germline CDR1 SEHNR, CDR2 FQNEAQ (reference sequence). The CDR3 DNA reads TGTGCCAGCAGCTTCCTCCCGGAGACCCAGTTCTTC. Protein product: CASSFLPETQFF.

This clonotype was found a few times. The chain joins TRBV6-1 to TRBJ2-3; no firm D call. The V end lost 5 bases, the J end lost 0 bases, and 21 bases lay between the germline ends. There are 18 residues in the CDR3. The germline V gene has CDR1 MNHNS and CDR2 SASEGT. CDR3 nucleotides: TGTGCCAGCAGTCTATCTTTGGGAACAGTACTGAGCACAGATACGCAGTATTTT. The encoded protein is CASSLSLGTVLSTDTQYF.

This chain connects TRBV12-3 or TRBV12-4 to TRBJ2-5; 8 positions match TRBD2. CDR3 length equals 14 residues. With 7 bases clipped from V and 11 bases from J, the junction kept 15 bases outside the gene matches. CDR3 DNA sequence: TGTGCCAGCACCTTCGGTAGCGGGGTTAATGAGCAGTACTTC. It yields the protein CASTFGSGVNEQYF.

This clonotype occurred a few times. The rearrangement uses TRBV20-1 and TRBJ2-4; no definite D call. Trimming took 6 bases from V and 0 from J, leaving 12 bases between them. The CDR3 runs 14 residues. The germline CDR1 and CDR2 sequences are DFQATT and SNEGSKA (reference sequence). In DNA, the CDR3 is TGCAGTGCCACAGAAGCCCAAGCCAAAAACATTCAGTACTTC. It codes for CSATEAQAKNIQYF.

This CDR3 reads CASSSHRGLAGVRMRTDTQYF. CDR3 coding DNA: TGTGCCAGCAGCTCTCATAGAGGGTTAGCGGGAGTTAGGATGCGCACAGATACGCAGTATTTT. This chain links TRBV9 with TRBJ2-3; 9 nucleotides align to TRBD2. The CDR3 covers 21 residues. V trimming: 4 bases; J trimming: 1 base; junction bases outside the gene matches: 22. Germline V gene sequence: CDR1 SGDLS, CDR2 YYNGEE. Full variable domain (rest looked up from reference TRBV9 and TRBJ2-3): DSGVTQTPKHLITATGQRVTLRCSPRSGDLSVYWYQQSLDQGLQFLIQYYNGEERAKGNILERFSAQQFPDLHSELNLSSLELGDSALYFCASSSHRGLAGVRMRTDTQYFGPGTRLTVL.

This clonotype was detected only a few times. The rearrangement joins TRBV6-1 to TRBJ1-2, with D tentatively TRBD1 (6 bases). V was pared by 2 bases and J by 8 bases, with 12 bases between. Germline assignment: CDR1 MNHNS and CDR2 SASEGT. There are 13 residues in the CDR3. The CDR3 region is CASSEPAGEGYTF. The DNA of the CDR3 is TGTGCCAGCAGTGAACCCGCAGGGGAAGGCTACACCTTC.

The CDR3 protein is CASSHPPTGQLETQYF. The CDR3 DNA follows: TGCGCCAGCAGCCACCCCCCGACAGGGCAATTAGAGACCCAGTACTTC. V gene TRBV4-1 combines with J gene TRBJ2-5, with 7 bases aligning to TRBD1. The CDR3 covers 16 residues. The V gene's germline CDR1 is MGHRA and CDR2 YSYEKL. With V trimmed by 3 bases and J by 4 bases, 11 bases remained unmatched.

The rearrangement uses TRBV6-5 and TRBJ2-1; the D is unclear. V was clipped by 5 bases and J by 0 bases, with 11 bases between them. From germline, CDR1 is MNHEY and CDR2 SVGAGI. The CDR3 is 15 residues long. CDR3 bases: TGTGCCAGCAGTGTAGGACCCAACTCCTACAATGAGCAGTTCTTC. As protein: CASSVGPNSYNEQFF.

This clonotype has a handful of counts. CDR3 amino acids: CASSLTREEQYF. Here the CDR3 DNA reads TGTGCCAGCAGCTTAACCAGGGAGGAGCAGTACTTC. The chain carries TRBV7-8 and TRBJ2-5, with D perhaps TRBD2 (6 bases). Germline V gives CDR1 SGHVS, CDR2 FQNEAQ. The CDR3 spans 12 residues. Trimming stripped 2 bases from V and 11 bases from J, with 12 bases between.

The chain has TRBV7-9 and TRBJ2-3; TRBD2 agrees at 10 bases. The CDR3 loop spans 16 amino acids. J gave up 2 bases and V 5 bases, and 7 bases lay outside the gene matches. CDR1 and CDR2 (germline): SEHNR, FQNEAQ (reference sequence). The CDR3 reads CASSPGLAVLTDTQYF. The CDR3 coding sequence is TGTGCCAGCAGCCCAGGACTAGCGGTTCTCACAGATACGCAGTATTTT.

This clonotype has only a few counts. The chain joins TRBV12-3 or TRBV12-4 to TRBJ1-2; D is uncertain. Trimming removed 2 bases from V and 8 bases from J, with 9 bases in between. The CDR3 spans 12 residues. CDR3: CASSLTRLGYTF. CDR3 sequence (DNA): TGTGCCAGCAGTTTAACACGGTTGGGCTACACCTTC.